This TCR beta chain appears in the sequencing data of a study of cytomegalovirus exposure and HLA in healthy donors. At the level of the study: T cells numbering about 180 million yielded 95 million to 140 million unique TCR beta sequences in an earlier analysis. General study points: The classifier reportedly diagnosed cytomegalovirus status with high sensitivity and specificity.

PCR amplification relied on 60 Vbeta primers (plus 13 Jbeta primers). The data were produced by immunoSEQ multiplex PCR, yet TCRdb's version contains in-frame clones alone and is incomplete. This sample yields roughly 120,000 clones, of which over 70% are seen a single time; 4% to 4.5% belongs to the top ten. In regard to this clone: Its antigen remains unidentified.

The germline V and J ends were trimmed by 5 bases and 4 bases, with 9 bases remaining between them. Per germline, CDR1 MNHEY and CDR2 SMNVEV (reference sequence). CDR3 size: 13 residues. Sequencing was carried out using PBMCs. The clonotype was recovered from a woman aged 40 to 55 in good health and CMV-seropositive. This rearrangement joins TRBV27 to TRBJ1-3; D uncertain. The CDR3, as DNA: TGTGCCAGCAGTCCCTGGGCGGGAAACACCATATATTTT. This translates into CASSPWAGNTIYF.